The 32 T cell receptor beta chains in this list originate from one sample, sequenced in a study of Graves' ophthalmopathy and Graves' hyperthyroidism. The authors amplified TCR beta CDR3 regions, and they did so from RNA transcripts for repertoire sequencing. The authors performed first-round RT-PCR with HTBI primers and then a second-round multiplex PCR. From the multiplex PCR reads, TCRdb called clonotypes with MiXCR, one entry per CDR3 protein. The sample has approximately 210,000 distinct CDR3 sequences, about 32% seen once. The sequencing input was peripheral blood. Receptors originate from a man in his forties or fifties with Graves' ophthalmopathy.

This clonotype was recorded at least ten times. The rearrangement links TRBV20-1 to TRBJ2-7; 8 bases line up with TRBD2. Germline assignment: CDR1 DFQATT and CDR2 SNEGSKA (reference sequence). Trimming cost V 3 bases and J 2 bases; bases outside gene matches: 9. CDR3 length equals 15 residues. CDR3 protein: CSASRGGGQTYEQYF. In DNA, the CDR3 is TGCAGTGCTAGTCGGGGGGGAGGACAGACCTACGAGCAGTACTTC.

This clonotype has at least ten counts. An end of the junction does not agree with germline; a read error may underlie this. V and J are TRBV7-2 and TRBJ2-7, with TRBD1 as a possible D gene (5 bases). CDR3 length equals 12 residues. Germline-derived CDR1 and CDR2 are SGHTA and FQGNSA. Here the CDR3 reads CASSLGVGEQYF. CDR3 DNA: TGTGCCAGCAGTTTAGGGGTCGGTGAGCAGTACTTC.

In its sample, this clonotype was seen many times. The CDR3 region is CSARGALNTEAFF. CDR3 DNA: TGCAGTGCTAGAGGGGCATTGAACACTGAAGCTTTCTTT. V gene TRBV20-1 combines with J gene TRBJ1-1; D is undetermined. This CDR3 has 13 residues. Trimming pared 1 base from V and 0 bases from J, leaving 6 bases between. Looked up from germline, CDR1 is DFQATT and CDR2 is SNEGSKA (reference sequence).

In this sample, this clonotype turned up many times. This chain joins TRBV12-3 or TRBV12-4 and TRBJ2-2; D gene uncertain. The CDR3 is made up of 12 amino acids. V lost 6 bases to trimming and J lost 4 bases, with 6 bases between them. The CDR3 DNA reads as TGTGCCAGCAGCCGAGTCACCGGGGAGCTGTTTTTT. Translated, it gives CASSRVTGELFF.

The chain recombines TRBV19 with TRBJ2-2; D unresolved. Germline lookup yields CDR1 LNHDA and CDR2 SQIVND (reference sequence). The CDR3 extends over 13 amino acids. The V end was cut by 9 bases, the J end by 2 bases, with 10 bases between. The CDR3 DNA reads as TGTGCCAGCAATAGCCCTAACACCGGGGAGCTGTTTTTT. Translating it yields CASNSPNTGELFF.

In DNA, the CDR3 is TGTGCCAGCAGTAATCGACCCCCGGGCGAATCGTTGGGGACCCAGTACTTC. Its protein is CASSNRPPGESLGTQYF. This sequence joins TRBV12-3 or TRBV12-4 and TRBJ2-5; D unclear. This CDR3 spans 17 amino acids. V was pared by 5 bases and J by 7 bases, with 26 bases between.

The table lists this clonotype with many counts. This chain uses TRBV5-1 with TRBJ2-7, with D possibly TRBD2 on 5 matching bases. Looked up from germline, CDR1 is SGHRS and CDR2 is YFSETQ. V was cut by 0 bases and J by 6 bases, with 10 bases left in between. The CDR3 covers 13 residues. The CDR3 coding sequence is TGCGCCAGCAGCTTGGAGGTCGGAGGCGAGCAGTACTTC. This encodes CASSLEVGGEQYF. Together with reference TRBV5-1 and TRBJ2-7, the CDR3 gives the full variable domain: KAGVTQTPRYLIKTRGQQVTLSCSPISGHRSVSWYQQTPGQGLQFLFEYFSETQRNKGNFPGRFSGRQFSNSRSEMNVSTLELGDSALYLCASSLEVGGEQYFGPGTRLTVT.

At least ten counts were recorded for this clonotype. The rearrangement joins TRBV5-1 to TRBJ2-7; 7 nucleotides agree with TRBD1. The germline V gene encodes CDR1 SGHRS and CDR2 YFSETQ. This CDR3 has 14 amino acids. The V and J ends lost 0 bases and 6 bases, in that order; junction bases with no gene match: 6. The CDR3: CASSLAENRGEQYF. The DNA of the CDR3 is TGCGCCAGCAGCTTGGCCGAAAACAGGGGCGAGCAGTACTTC.

The DNA for the CDR3 is TGCGCCAGCAGTGACCCCCGGGACAGACCCTACGAGCAGTACTTC. Its translation is CASSDPRDRPYEQYF. V usage is TRBV10-1 and J usage is TRBJ2-7; 7 nucleotides match TRBD1. J gave up 2 bases and V 3 bases, and 7 bases lay outside the gene matches. The CDR3 is 15 residues long. The germline V gene has CDR1 WNHNN and CDR2 SYGVQD (reference sequence).

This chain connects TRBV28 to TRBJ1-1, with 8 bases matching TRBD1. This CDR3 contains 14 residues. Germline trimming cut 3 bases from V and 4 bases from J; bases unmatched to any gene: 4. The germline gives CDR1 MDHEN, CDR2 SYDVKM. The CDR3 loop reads CASSLTGESTEAFF. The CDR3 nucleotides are TGTGCCAGCAGTTTGACAGGGGAAAGCACTGAAGCTTTCTTT. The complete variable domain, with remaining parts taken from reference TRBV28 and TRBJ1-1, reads DVKVTQSSRYLVKRTGEKVFLECVQDMDHENMFWYRQDPGLGLRLIYFSYDVKMKEKGDIPEGYSVSREKKERFSLILESASTNQTSMYLCASSLTGESTEAFFGQGTRLTVV.

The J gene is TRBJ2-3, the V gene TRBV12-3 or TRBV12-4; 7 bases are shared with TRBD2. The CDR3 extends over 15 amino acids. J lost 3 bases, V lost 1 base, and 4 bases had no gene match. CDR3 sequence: CASSLVPGGTDTQYF. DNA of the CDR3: TGTGCCAGCAGTTTAGTCCCCGGGGGGACAGATACGCAGTATTTT.

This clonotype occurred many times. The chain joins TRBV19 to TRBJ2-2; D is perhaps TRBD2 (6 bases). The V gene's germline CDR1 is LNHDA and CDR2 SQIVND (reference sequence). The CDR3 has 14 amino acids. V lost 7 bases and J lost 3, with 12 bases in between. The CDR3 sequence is CASTDSGDTGELFF. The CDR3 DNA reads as TGTGCCAGTACCGACTCGGGGGACACCGGGGAGCTGTTTTTT.

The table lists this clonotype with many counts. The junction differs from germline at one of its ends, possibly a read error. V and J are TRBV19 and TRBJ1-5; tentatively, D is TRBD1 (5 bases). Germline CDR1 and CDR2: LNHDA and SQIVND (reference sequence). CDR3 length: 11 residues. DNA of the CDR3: TGTGCCAGTAGTTCTAATGGACATCCGCACTTT. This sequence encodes CASSSNGHPHF. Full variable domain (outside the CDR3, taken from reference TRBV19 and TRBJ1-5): DGGITQSPKYLFRKEGQNVTLSCEQNLNHDAMYWYRQDPGQGLRLIYYSQIVNDFQKGDIAEGYSVSREKKESFPLTVTSAQKNPTAFYLCASSSNGHPHFGDGTRLSIL.

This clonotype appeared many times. CDR3 DNA sequence: TGTGCCAGCAGTGAAGCTTTGGGGCCAATCGCAAAAGCTTTCTTT. It yields the protein CASSEALGPIAKAFF. This chain links TRBV2 with TRBJ1-1; possibly TRBD1 for D (5 bases). The CDR3 has 15 residues. The germline gives CDR1 SNHLY, CDR2 FYNNEI. The V and J ends lost 0 bases and 9 bases respectively, with 17 bases between them.

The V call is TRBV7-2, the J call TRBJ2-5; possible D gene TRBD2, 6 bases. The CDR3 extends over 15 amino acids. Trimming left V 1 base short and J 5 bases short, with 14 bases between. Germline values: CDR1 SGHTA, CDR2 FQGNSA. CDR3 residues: CASSLGRAVRETQYF. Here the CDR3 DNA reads TGTGCCAGCAGCTTAGGGAGGGCCGTTCGGGAGACCCAGTACTTC.

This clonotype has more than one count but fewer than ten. The DNA for the CDR3 is TGTGCCAGCAGCCCAGGGGGTGGCTACACCTTC. Its protein is CASSPGGGYTF. The gene calls are TRBV12-3 or TRBV12-4 and TRBJ1-2; 7 bases are shared with TRBD1. With V trimmed by 6 bases and J by 7 bases, 2 bases remained unmatched. The CDR3 length is 11 residues.

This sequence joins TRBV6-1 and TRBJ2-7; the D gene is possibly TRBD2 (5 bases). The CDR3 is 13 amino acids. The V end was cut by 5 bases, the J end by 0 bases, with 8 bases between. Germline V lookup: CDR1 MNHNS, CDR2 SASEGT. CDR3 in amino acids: CASSRGYSYEQYF. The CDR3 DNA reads TGTGCCAGCAGTCGCGGGTACTCCTACGAGCAGTACTTC.

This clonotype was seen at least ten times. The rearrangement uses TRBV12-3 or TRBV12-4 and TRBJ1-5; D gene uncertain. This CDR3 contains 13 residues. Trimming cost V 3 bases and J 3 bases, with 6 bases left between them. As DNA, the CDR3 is TGTGCCAGCAGTTTTAACGACAATCAGCCCCAGCATTTT. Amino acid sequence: CASSFNDNQPQHF.

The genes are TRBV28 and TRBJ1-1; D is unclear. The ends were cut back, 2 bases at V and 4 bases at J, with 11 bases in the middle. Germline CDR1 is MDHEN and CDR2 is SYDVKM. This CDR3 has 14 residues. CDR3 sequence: CASSLQRGSTEAFF. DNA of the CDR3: TGTGCCAGCAGTTTACAGCGAGGTAGCACTGAAGCTTTCTTT.

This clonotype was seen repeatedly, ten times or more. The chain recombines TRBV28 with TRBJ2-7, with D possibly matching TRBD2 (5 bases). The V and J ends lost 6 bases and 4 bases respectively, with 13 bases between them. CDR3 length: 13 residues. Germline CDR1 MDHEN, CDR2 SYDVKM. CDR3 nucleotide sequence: TGTGCCAGCAGCCTCGGACGGAGGTACGAGCAGTACTTC. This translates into CASSLGRRYEQYF.

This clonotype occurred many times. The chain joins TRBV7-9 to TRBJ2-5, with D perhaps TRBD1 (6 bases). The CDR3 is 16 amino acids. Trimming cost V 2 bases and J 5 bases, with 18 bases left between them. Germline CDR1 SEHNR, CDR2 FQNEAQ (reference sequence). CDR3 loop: CASSLLGRGADETQYF. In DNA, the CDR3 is TGTGCCAGCAGCTTACTGGGCAGGGGTGCCGACGAGACCCAGTACTTC.

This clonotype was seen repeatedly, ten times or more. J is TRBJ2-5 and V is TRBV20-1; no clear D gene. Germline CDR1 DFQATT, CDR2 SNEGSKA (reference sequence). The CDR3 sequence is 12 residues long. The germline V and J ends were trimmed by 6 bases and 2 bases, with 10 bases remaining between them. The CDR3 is CSAELLQETQYF. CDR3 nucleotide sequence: TGCAGTGCAGAACTATTACAAGAGACCCAGTACTTC.

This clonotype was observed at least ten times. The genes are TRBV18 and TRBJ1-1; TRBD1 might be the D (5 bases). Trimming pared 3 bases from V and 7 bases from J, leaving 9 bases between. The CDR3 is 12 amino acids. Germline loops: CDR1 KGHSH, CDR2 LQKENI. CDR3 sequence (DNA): TGTGCCAGCTCACCCAAAGACAGTGAAGCTTTCTTT. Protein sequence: CASSPKDSEAFF.

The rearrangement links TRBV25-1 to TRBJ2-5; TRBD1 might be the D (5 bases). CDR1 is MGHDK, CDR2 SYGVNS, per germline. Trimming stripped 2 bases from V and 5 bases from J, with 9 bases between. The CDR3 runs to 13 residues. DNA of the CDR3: TGTGCCAGCAGTGAAGACAGTACCGAGACCCAGTACTTC. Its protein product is CASSEDSTETQYF.

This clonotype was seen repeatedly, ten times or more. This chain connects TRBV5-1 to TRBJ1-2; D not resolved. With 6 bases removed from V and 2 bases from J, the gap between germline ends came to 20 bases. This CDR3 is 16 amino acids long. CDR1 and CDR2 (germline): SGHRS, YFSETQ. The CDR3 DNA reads TGCGCCAGCATCAGCCGGGCCGGGCGTCAGAACTATGGCTACACCTTC. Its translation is CASISRAGRQNYGYTF.

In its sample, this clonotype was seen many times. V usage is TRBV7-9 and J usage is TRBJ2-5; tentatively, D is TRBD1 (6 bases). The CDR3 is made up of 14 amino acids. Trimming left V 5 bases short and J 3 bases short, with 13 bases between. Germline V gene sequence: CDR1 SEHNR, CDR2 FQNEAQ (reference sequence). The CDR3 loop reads CASSAADRKETQYF. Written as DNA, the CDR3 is TGTGCCAGCAGCGCAGCGGACAGAAAAGAGACCCAGTACTTC.

The CDR3 sequence: CASSSILVDTEAFF. DNA of the CDR3: TGTGCCAGCAGCTCCATCCTCGTGGACACTGAAGCTTTCTTT. This sequence joins TRBV7-2 and TRBJ1-1; D gene ambiguous. Germline-derived CDR1 and CDR2 are SGHTA and FQGNSA. CDR3 size: 14 residues. With 4 bases removed from V and 3 bases from J, the gap between germline ends came to 12 bases.

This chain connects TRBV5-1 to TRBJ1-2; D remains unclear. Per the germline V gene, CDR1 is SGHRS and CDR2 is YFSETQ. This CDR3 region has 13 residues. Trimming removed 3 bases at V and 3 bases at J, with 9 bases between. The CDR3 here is CASSSDGDYGYTF. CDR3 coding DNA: TGCGCCAGCAGCTCGGACGGAGACTATGGCTACACCTTC.

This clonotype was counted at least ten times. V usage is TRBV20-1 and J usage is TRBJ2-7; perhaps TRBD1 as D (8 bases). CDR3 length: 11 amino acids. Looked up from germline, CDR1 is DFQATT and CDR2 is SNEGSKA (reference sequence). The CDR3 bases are TGCACCCAACAGGGGGGGTACGAGCAGTACTTC. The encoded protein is CTQQGGYEQYF.

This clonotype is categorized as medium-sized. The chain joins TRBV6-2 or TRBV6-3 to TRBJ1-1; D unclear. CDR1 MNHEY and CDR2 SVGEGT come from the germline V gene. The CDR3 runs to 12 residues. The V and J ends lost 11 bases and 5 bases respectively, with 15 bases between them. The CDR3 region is CAARTVGTEAFF. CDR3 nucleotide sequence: TGTGCCGCCCGCACCGTAGGGACTGAAGCTTTCTTT.

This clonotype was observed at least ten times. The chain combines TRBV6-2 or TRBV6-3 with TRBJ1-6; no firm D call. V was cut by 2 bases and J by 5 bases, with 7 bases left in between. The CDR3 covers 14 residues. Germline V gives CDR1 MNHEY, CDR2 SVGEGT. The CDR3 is CASSYDLDNSPLHF. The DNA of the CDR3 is TGTGCCAGCAGTTACGACCTGGATAATTCACCCCTCCACTTT.

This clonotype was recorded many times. CDR3 in amino acids: CASSLEGLAEPLQETQYF. CDR3 sequence (DNA): TGTGCCAGCAGCTTAGAGGGGCTAGCGGAGCCCCTACAAGAGACCCAGTACTTC. The chain joins TRBV11-2 to TRBJ2-5, with TRBD2 identical over 7 bases. This CDR3 spans 18 amino acids. V shed 0 bases, J shed 2 bases, and the junction held 12 bases outside the gene matches. CDR1 SGHAT and CDR2 FQNNGV come from the germline V gene.